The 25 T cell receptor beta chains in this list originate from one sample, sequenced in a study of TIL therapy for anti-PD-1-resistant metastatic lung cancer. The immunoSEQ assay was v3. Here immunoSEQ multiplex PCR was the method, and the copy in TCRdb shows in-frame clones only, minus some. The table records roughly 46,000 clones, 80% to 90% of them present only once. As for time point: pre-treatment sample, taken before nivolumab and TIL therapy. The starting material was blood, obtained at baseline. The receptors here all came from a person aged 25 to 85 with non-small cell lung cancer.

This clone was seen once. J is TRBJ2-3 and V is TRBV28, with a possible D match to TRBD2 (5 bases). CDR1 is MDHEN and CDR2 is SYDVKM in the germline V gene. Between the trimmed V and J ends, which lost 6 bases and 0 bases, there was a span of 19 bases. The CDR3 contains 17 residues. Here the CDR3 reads CASSPLLAGVSTDTQYF. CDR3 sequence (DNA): TGTGCCAGCAGCCCTTTACTCGCGGGTGTAAGCACAGATACGCAGTATTTT. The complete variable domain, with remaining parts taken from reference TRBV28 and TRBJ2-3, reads DVKVTQSSRYLVKRTGEKVFLECVQDMDHENMFWYRQDPGLGLRLIYFSYDVKMKEKGDIPEGYSVSREKKERFSLILESASTNQTSMYLCASSPLLAGVSTDTQYFGPGTRLTVL.

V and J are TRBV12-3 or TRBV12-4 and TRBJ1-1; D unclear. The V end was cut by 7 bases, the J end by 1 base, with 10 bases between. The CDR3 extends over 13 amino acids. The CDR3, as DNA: TGTGCCAGCACCGCTCACGAGAACACTGAAGCTTTCTTT. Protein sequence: CASTAHENTEAFF.

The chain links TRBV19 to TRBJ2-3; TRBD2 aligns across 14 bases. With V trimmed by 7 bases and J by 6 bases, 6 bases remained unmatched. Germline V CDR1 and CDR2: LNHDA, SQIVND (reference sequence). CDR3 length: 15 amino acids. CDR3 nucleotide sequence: TGTGCCAGTACCGGGACTAGCGGGAGAGGGGATACGCAGTATTTT. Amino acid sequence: CASTGTSGRGDTQYF.

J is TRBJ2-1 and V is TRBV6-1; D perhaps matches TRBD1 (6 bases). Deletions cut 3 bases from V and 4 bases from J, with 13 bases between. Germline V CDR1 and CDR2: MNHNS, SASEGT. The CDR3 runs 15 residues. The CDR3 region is CASSESTGRYNEQFF. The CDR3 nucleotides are TGTGCCAGCAGTGAGAGTACAGGGAGATACAATGAGCAGTTCTTC.

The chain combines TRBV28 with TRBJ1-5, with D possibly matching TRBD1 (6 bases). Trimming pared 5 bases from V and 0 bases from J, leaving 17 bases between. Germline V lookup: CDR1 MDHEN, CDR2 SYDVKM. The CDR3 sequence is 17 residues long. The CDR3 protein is CASSPESRGYSNQPQHF. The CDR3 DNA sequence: TGTGCCAGCAGTCCTGAATCCAGGGGATATAGCAATCAGCCCCAGCATTTT. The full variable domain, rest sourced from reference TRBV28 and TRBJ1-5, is DVKVTQSSRYLVKRTGEKVFLECVQDMDHENMFWYRQDPGLGLRLIYFSYDVKMKEKGDIPEGYSVSREKKERFSLILESASTNQTSMYLCASSPESRGYSNQPQHFGDGTRLSIL.

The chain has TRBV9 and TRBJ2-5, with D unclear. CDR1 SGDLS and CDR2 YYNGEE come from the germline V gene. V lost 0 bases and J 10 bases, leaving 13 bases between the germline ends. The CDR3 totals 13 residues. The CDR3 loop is CASSVGVGAFQYF. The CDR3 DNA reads TGTGCCAGCAGCGTAGGTGTCGGCGCCTTCCAGTACTTC.

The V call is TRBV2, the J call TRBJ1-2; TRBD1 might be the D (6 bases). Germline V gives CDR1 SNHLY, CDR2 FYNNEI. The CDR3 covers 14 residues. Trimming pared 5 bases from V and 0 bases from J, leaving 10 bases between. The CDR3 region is CASSRTEANYGYTF. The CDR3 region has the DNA TGTGCCAGCAGTAGGACAGAAGCTAACTATGGCTACACCTTC. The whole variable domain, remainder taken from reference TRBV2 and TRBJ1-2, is EPEVTQTPSHQVTQMGQEVILRCVPISNHLYFYWYRQILGQKVEFLVSFYNNEISEKSEIFDDQFSVERPDGSNFTLKIRSTKLEDSAMYFCASSRTEANYGYTFGSGTRLTVV.

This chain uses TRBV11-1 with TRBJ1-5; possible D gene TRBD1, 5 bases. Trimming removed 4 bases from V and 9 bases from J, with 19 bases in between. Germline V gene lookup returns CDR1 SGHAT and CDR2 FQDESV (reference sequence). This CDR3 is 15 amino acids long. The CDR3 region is CASSYMGPNARPQHF. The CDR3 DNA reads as TGTGCCAGCAGCTATATGGGACCCAACGCGAGGCCCCAGCATTTT.

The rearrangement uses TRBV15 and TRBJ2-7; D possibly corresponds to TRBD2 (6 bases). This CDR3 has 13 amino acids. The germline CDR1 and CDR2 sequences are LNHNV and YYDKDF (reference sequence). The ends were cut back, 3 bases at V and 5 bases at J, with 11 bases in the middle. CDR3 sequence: CATSRAPGDEQYF. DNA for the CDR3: TGTGCCACCAGCAGGGCCCCGGGAGACGAGCAGTACTTC.

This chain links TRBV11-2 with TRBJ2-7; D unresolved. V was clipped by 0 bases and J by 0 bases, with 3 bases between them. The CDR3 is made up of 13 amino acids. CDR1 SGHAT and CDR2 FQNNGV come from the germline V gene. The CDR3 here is CASSLDSSYEQYF. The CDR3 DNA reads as TGTGCCAGCAGCTTAGACAGCTCCTACGAGCAGTACTTC.

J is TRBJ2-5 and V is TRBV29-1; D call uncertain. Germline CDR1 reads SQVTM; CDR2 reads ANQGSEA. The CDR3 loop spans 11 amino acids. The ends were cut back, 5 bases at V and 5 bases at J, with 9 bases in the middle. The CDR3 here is CSVTLMETQYF. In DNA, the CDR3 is TGCAGCGTTACCTTGATGGAGACCCAGTACTTC.

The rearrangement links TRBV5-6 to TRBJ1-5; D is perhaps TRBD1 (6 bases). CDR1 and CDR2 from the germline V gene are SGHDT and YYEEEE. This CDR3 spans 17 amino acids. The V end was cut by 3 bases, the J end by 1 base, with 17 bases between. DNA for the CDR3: TGTGCCAGCAGCTCCGGGGGCCCGTTTATGAGCAATCAGCCCCAGCATTTT. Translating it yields CASSSGGPFMSNQPQHF.

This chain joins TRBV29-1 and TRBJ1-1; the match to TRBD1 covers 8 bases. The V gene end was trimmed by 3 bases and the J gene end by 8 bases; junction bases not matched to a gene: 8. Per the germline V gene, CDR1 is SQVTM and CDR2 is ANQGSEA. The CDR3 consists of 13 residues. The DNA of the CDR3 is TGCAGCGTTGAGGCAGGGGGCTGGATCGAAGCTTTCTTT. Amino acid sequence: CSVEAGGWIEAFF.

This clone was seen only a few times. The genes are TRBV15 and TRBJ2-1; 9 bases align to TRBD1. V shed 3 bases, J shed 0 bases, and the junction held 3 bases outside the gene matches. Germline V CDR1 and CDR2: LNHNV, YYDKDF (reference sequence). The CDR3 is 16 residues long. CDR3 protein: CATSSLTGGSYNEQFF. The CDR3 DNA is TGTGCCACCAGCAGTCTGACAGGGGGCTCCTACAATGAGCAGTTCTTC. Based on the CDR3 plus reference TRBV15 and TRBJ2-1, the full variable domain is DAMVIQNPRYQVTQFGKPVTLSCSQTLNHNVMYWYQQKSSQAPKLLFHYYDKDFNNEADTPDNFQSRRPNTSFCFLDIRSPGLGDTAMYLCATSSLTGGSYNEQFFGPGTRLTVL.

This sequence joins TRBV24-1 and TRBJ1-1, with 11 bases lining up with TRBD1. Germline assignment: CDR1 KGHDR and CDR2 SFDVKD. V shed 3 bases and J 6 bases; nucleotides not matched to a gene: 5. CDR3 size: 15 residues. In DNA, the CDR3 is TGTGCCACCAGTGATGCCGGGACAGGGGGTGCTGAAGCTTTCTTT. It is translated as CATSDAGTGGAEAFF.

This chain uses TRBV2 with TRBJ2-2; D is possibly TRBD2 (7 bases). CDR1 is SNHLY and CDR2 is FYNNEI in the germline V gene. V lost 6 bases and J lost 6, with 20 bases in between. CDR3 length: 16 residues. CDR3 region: CASRARGKRDAGELFF. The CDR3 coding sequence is TGTGCCAGCAGGGCGAGGGGGAAGCGGGACGCCGGGGAGCTGTTTTTT.

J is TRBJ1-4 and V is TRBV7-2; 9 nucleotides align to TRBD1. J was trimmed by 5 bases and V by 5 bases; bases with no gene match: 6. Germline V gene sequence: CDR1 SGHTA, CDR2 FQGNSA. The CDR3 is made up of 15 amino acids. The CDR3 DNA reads TGTGCCAGCAGCACACAGGGGGCTGGGAATGAAAAACTGTTTTTT. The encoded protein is CASSTQGAGNEKLFF.

The CDR3: CASSLGLAGNNEQFF. DNA of the CDR3: TGTGCCAGCAGTTTAGGACTAGCGGGCAACAATGAGCAGTTCTTC. J is TRBJ2-1 and V is TRBV28, with 11 positions matching TRBD2. The germline V gene has CDR1 MDHEN and CDR2 SYDVKM. The CDR3 has 15 amino acids. The V segment lost 2 bases and the J segment 5 bases; nucleotides outside the gene matches: 2.

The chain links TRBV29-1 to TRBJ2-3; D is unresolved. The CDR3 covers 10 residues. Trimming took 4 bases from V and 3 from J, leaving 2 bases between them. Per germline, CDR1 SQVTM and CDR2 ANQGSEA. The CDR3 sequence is CSVGTDTQYF. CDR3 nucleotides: TGCAGCGTTGGAACAGATACGCAGTATTTT.

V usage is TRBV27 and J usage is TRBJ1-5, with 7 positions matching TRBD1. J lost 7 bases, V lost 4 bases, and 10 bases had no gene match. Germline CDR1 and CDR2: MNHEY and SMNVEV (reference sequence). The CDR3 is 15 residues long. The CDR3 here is CASSSLQGRGQPQHF. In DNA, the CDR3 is TGTGCCAGCAGTTCCCTACAGGGGAGAGGGCAGCCCCAGCATTTT.

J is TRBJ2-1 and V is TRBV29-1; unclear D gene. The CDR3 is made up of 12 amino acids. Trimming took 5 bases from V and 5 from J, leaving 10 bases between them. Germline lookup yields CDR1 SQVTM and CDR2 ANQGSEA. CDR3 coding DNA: TGCAGCGTTAACGGCAGACACAATGAGCAGTTCTTC. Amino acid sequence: CSVNGRHNEQFF.

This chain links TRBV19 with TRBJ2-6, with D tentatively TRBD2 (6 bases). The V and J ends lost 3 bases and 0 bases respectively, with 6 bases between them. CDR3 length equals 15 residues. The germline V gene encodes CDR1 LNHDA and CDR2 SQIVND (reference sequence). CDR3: CASSIGGSGANVLTF. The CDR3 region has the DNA TGTGCCAGTAGTATCGGGGGCTCTGGGGCCAACGTCCTGACTTTC.

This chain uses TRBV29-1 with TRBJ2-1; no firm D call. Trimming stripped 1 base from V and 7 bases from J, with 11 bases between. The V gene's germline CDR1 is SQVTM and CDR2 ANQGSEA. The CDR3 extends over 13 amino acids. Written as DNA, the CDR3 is TGCAGCGTTGAAGTTTTTAGGGCTAATGAGCAGTTCTTC. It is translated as CSVEVFRANEQFF.

The CDR3, as DNA: TGTGCCAGCAGCAGGGTGGGCAAAGAGACCCAGTACTTC. The encoded protein is CASSRVGKETQYF. This sequence joins TRBV11-3 and TRBJ2-5; the D is unclear. Deletions cut 5 bases from V and 3 bases from J, with 10 bases between. The CDR3 consists of 13 residues. Germline CDR1 is SGHNT and CDR2 is YENEEA.

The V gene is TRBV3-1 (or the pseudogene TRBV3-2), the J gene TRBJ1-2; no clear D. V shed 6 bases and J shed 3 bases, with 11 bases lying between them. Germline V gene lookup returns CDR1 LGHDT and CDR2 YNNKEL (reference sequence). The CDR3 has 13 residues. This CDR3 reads CASSRETDYGYTF. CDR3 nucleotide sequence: TGTGCCAGCAGTCGTGAGACGGACTATGGCTACACCTTC.